What follows are 13 T cell receptor beta chains derived from one specimen sequenced in a study of early T cells in non-severe SARS-CoV-2 infection listed by TCRdb under 2021. The protocol used for the library was 5' RACE. Sequenced using a NextSeq 500. TCRdb redid the processing of the public reads, applying fastp at Q25 and MiXCR, and retained in-frame beta chains. When rows share a CDR3 protein, they turn into one entry using the most common DNA and genes. Recorded for this sample are 25,000 to 35,000 distinct CDR3 sequences; about 2.7% of them occurred a single time. The leading ten clones occupy 0.7% to 0.9% of the sample. The specimen sequenced was whole blood. These receptors originate from an adult who was a healthcare worker with PCR-confirmed SARS-CoV-2 infection or an uninfected control (not recorded which).

This clonotype was found many times. J is TRBJ2-7 and V is TRBV6-1; D may be TRBD2 (5 bases). The CDR3 totals 14 residues. V gave up 1 base and J gave up 7 bases, with 14 bases separating them. Germline CDR1 is MNHNS and CDR2 is SASEGT. The CDR3 spells CASSEGRPPWEQYV. CDR3 DNA: TGTGCCAGCAGTGAAGGGAGGCCGCCTTGGGAGCAGTACGTC.

The CDR3 loop reads CASSPGDQPQHF. The CDR3 DNA reads TGTGCCAGCAGCCCAGGCGACCAGCCCCAGCATTTT. The genes are TRBV11-2 and TRBJ1-5; D is unresolved. From germline, CDR1 is SGHAT and CDR2 FQNNGV. V was pared by 5 bases and J by 7 bases, with 9 bases between. There are 12 residues in the CDR3.

The chain employs TRBV6-5 and TRBJ2-2, with D possibly being TRBD1 (5 bases). CDR1 is MNHEY and CDR2 is SVGAGI in the germline V gene. The CDR3 loop spans 15 amino acids. The V end lost 0 bases, the J end lost 5 bases, and 10 bases lay between the germline ends. The CDR3 sequence is CASSYSTKGTGELFF. CDR3 bases: TGTGCCAGCAGTTACTCGACCAAGGGGACCGGGGAGCTGTTTTTT.

This clonotype was recorded at least ten times. This sequence joins TRBV7-7 and TRBJ2-3; the D is unclear. CDR3 length: 15 residues. The V and J ends lost 0 bases and 1 base respectively, with 8 bases between them. The germline V gene has CDR1 SSHAT and CDR2 FNYEAQ (reference sequence). For the CDR3, the DNA is TGTGCCAGCAGCTTAGCTGGCGGACGCACAGATACGCAGTATTTT. Translation: CASSLAGGRTDTQYF.

This clonotype was seen many times. The chain combines TRBV10-2 with TRBJ1-5, with 11 bases identical to TRBD1. CDR3 length equals 17 residues. Germline loops: CDR1 WSHSY, CDR2 SAAADI. V lost 5 bases and J lost 6; bases outside the gene matches: 12. The CDR3 is CASSPGQGVSIGQPQHF. CDR3 bases: TGCGCCAGCAGTCCGGGACAGGGGGTATCTATCGGTCAGCCCCAGCATTTT.

This clonotype was observed many times. This chain connects TRBV11-2 to TRBJ2-1; the D gene is possibly TRBD1 (5 bases). The CDR3 is made up of 13 amino acids. Trimming pared 5 bases from V and 7 bases from J, leaving 12 bases between. CDR1 SGHAT and CDR2 FQNNGV come from the germline V gene. The CDR3 loop is CASSPIRGNEQFF. CDR3 nucleotides: TGTGCCAGCAGCCCAATAAGGGGAAATGAGCAGTTCTTC.

The table lists this clonotype with many counts. The rearrangement links TRBV12-3 or TRBV12-4 to TRBJ2-7, with D unresolved. V lost 10 bases, J lost 2 bases, and 15 bases lay in between. This CDR3 is built from 13 residues. CDR3 coding DNA: TGTGCCACCGGCTCAAAGGACCCCTACGAGCAGTACGTC. Its translation is CATGSKDPYEQYV.

At least ten counts were recorded for this clonotype. The chain couples TRBV29-1 to TRBJ2-5, with D possibly being TRBD1 (6 bases). Germline V CDR1 and CDR2: SQVTM, ANQGSEA. This CDR3 has 14 residues. V was pared by 7 bases and J by 0 bases, with 15 bases between. In DNA, the CDR3 is TGCAGCGCCCAACAGGGAAGGTACCAAGAGACCCAGTACTTC. It translates to CSAQQGRYQETQYF.

This clonotype was counted ten times or more. The chain couples TRBV18 to TRBJ2-1; 7 bases are shared with TRBD1. The V gene's germline CDR1 is KGHSH and CDR2 LQKENI. This CDR3 region has 17 residues. V dropped 3 bases and J dropped 0; count of bases not matched to a gene: 8. CDR3 DNA sequence: TGTGCCAGCTCACCCATTGGACAGGAGAGCTCCTACAATGAGCAGTTCTTC. Its translation: CASSPIGQESSYNEQFF.

At least ten counts were recorded for this clonotype. The chain has TRBV5-1 and TRBJ2-1; D is unclear. CDR3 length: 8 amino acids. The V and J ends lost 5 bases and 12 bases respectively, with 3 bases between them. CDR1 is SGHRS, CDR2 YFSETQ, per germline. CDR3 sequence reads: CASSGQFF. The CDR3 coding sequence is TGCGCCAGCAGTGGGCAGTTCTTC.

Worth noting for this clonotype: Sequence at one end of the junction differs from germline and may be a read error. This chain connects TRBV6-4 to TRBJ2-2, with TRBD2 identical over 8 bases. Germline values: CDR1 MRHNA, CDR2 SNTAGT. The CDR3 extends over 16 amino acids. The CDR3 DNA follows: TGTGCCAGCAGTGACCCCAGCGGGGGAGACACCGAGGAGCTGTTTTTC. Protein sequence: CASSDPSGGDTEELFF.

This clonotype has at least ten counts. The genes are TRBV6-1 and TRBJ2-2; D possibly matches TRBD1 or TRBD2 (6 bases each). The V gene's germline CDR1 is MNHNS and CDR2 SASEGT. The CDR3 runs to 17 residues. The V end lost 2 bases, the J end lost 5 bases, and 18 bases lay between the germline ends. CDR3 DNA: TGTGCCAGCAGTGAACCTGGCGGGCAGGGGAGGACCGGGGAGCTGTTTTTT. This codes for CASSEPGGQGRTGELFF.

On this clonotype itself: This may arise from a read error, as a much more abundant clone is one base away. The rearrangement links TRBV10-3 to TRBJ2-5; maybe TRBD2 (7 bases). Looked up from germline, CDR1 is ENHRY and CDR2 is SYGVKD. The CDR3 sequence is 15 residues long. The CDR3 region is CTISGGGVGQETQYF. CDR3 in DNA: TGTACCATCAGTGGAGGGGGGGTTGGTCAAGAGACCCAGTACTTC.